The sequence of this TCR beta chain was determined in a study of blood T cell repertoires in COVID-19. In the study overall: Samples representing acute and convalescent COVID-19 were sourced from the United States, Italy and Spain. Sources were T cells, B-cell-depleted T cells, or PBMCs; the material itself was cDNA or gDNA.

This clone was found once. Trimming took off 6 bases at V and 2 bases at J, with 13 bases between the two ends. The CDR3 extends over 14 amino acids. Per germline, CDR1 MNHEY and CDR2 SVGAGI. In the authors' workflow: Nucleated cell number was recorded as an estimate derived from reference gene primer amplification. Clones were read by immunoSEQ multiplex PCR, and TCRdb kept only the in-frame ones, dropping some. That table furnishes V, J and clone size, whereas the DNA furnished D and trimming. The sample records approximately 52,000 clones, over 75% being singletons. This sequence was found in a human donor in a cohort sampled during active COVID-19. The sequencing input was peripheral blood. The chain joins TRBV6-5 to TRBJ1-1, with D maybe TRBD1 (6 bases). The CDR3, as DNA: TGTGCCAGCAGGGAGGGGGGGCGCAACACTGAAGCTTTCTTT. Its protein is CASREGGRNTEAFF.